A single sample gave rise to the 20 T cell receptor beta chains below, sequenced in a study of low-dose radiotherapy and immunotherapy resistance in tumors. cDNA synthesis used a TRAV/TRBV-specific primer set for both chains. Over around 19 PCR cycles, TCRs were amplified from a constant-region primer and V-primer adapter. TCRdb used MiXCR to reprocess the reads, holding one entry per CDR3 protein. The sample carries about 80,000 distinct CDR3 sequences, roughly 17% recorded once. The time point was: after trial treatment. Treatment in this sample: LDRT plus nivolumab, ipilimumab, low-dose cyclophosphamide and aspirin (RACIN trial). The source material was PBMCs, sampled after low-dose radiotherapy plus immunotherapy. All receptors derive from a male donor with prostate cancer.

This clonotype was counted once. A far larger clone is off by one base, so a read error is likely. CDR3: CASSPGGRARYEQFF. DNA for the CDR3: TGTGCCAGCAGTCCTGGCGGGAGGGCCCGATACGAGCAGTTCTTC. The chain recombines TRBV5-4 with TRBJ2-1; 9 positions match TRBD2. The CDR3 length is 15 residues. CDR1 SGHNT and CDR2 YYREEE come from the germline V gene (reference sequence). Losses at the gene ends were 5 bases for V and 10 bases for J; bases not matched to a gene: 13.

This clonotype was detected many times. The rearrangement uses TRBV5-4 and TRBJ2-7, with 9 bases that match TRBD1. This CDR3 comprises 15 residues. In germline, CDR1 is SGHNT, CDR2 YYREEE (reference sequence). The V and J ends lost 2 bases and 4 bases, in that order; junction bases with no gene match: 7. The CDR3 loop is CASSFPGTGMYEQYF. The CDR3 nucleotides are TGTGCCAGCAGCTTTCCCGGGACAGGGATGTACGAGCAGTACTTC.

In the case of this clonotype: With only one base between it and a far larger clone, this is likely a read error. The V and J genes are TRBV5-1 and TRBJ2-7; the match to TRBD1 covers 8 bases. V was pared by 0 bases and J by 7 bases, with 9 bases of the junction left unmatched. CDR1 and CDR2 (germline): SGHRS, YFSETQ. This CDR3 comprises 15 residues. The CDR3 DNA sequence: TGCGCCAGCAGCTTGGATGTGGCAGGGGGCAATGAGCAGTACTTC. Amino acid sequence: CASSLDVAGGNEQYF.

This clonotype has just a few counts. The CDR3 protein is CASSYAGRAHGYTF. Written as DNA, the CDR3 is TGTGCCAGCAGTTACGCCGGCAGGGCACATGGCTACACCTTC. V usage is TRBV6-2 or TRBV6-3 and J usage is TRBJ1-2; D is possibly TRBD1 (5 bases). CDR1 and CDR2 (germline): MNHEY, SVGEGT. The CDR3 contains 14 residues. V shed 2 bases and J shed 6 bases, with 13 bases lying between them.

This clonotype was counted ten times or more. This chain uses TRBV5-1 with TRBJ2-3, with TRBD2 matching over 11 bases. The CDR3 extends over 17 amino acids. V lost 8 bases, J lost 2 bases, and 13 bases stayed unmatched. The germline V gene has CDR1 SGHRS and CDR2 YFSETQ. CDR3 protein: CARNTSGSLGFTDTQYF. In DNA form, the CDR3 reads TGCGCCAGGAATACTAGCGGGAGTCTCGGCTTCACAGATACGCAGTATTTT.

This clonotype was observed at least ten times. This sequence joins TRBV12-5 and TRBJ2-1, with unresolved D. The CDR3 spans 11 residues. V lost 2 bases to trimming and J lost 8 bases, with 4 bases between them. Germline values: CDR1 LGHNT, CDR2 FRNRAP. The chain's CDR3 is CASGLFHEQFF. Here the CDR3 DNA reads TGTGCTAGTGGTTTGTTCCATGAGCAGTTCTTC.

This clonotype was recorded at least ten times. The V call is TRBV7-2, the J call TRBJ2-3, with a possible D match to TRBD2 (6 bases). This CDR3 spans 17 amino acids. V was shortened by 2 bases and J by 2 bases, with 17 bases between the two germline ends. Per the germline V gene, CDR1 is SGHTA and CDR2 is FQGNSA. CDR3 sequence: CASSLRHGAGYTDTQYF. CDR3 in DNA: TGTGCCAGCAGCTTACGGCATGGGGCGGGATACACAGATACGCAGTATTTT.

This clonotype was found many times. J is TRBJ2-7 and V is TRBV28; 10 bases map to TRBD1. V lost 4 bases, J lost 3 bases, and 3 bases stayed unmatched. Germline CDR1 and CDR2: MDHEN and SYDVKM. CDR3 length equals 14 residues. CDR3 DNA: TGTGCCAGCAGTTCAGGGACAGGGGTCTACGAGCAGTACTTC. Protein product: CASSSGTGVYEQYF.

For this clonotype: This likely stems from a read error, as it lies one base from a far larger clone. The genes are TRBV6-8 and TRBJ2-1; no definite D call. Germline values: CDR1 MNHGY, CDR2 SAAAGT. V was cut by 5 bases and J by 10 bases, with 12 bases left in between. CDR3 length equals 12 residues. CDR3: CASSAASTEQFF. Here the CDR3 DNA reads TGTGCCAGCAGTGCGGCAAGCACCGAGCAGTTCTTC.

This clonotype has at least ten counts. The chain couples TRBV25-1 to TRBJ2-3; 8 nucleotides align to TRBD2. V trimming: 6 bases; J trimming: 4 bases; junction bases outside the gene matches: 9. The CDR3 covers 15 residues. Per germline, CDR1 MGHDK and CDR2 SYGVNS. CDR3 sequence: CASSTGGLTADTQYF. The CDR3 DNA is TGTGCCAGCAGCACGGGGGGGTTAACGGCAGATACGCAGTATTTT.

This clonotype occurred many times. The chain employs TRBV6-8 and TRBJ2-7; D is possibly TRBD2 (6 bases). This CDR3 spans 14 amino acids. CDR1 is MNHGY, CDR2 SAAAGT, per germline. The V end lost 6 bases, the J end lost 1 base, and 13 bases lay between the germline ends. This CDR3 reads CASRTASASYEQYF. In DNA, the CDR3 is TGTGCCAGCAGAACTGCTAGCGCTTCCTACGAGCAGTACTTC.

This clonotype has at least ten counts. The rearrangement uses TRBV6-1 and TRBJ1-1; TRBD1 matches 11 bases. Trimming took 7 bases from V and 6 from J; bases not matched to a gene: 16. Germline V gene data show CDR1 as MNHNS and CDR2 as SASEGT. The CDR3 loop spans 17 amino acids. CDR3 sequence reads: CASINPWGQGEIAEAFF. The CDR3 bases are TGTGCCAGCATTAATCCGTGGGGACAGGGGGAGATCGCTGAAGCTTTCTTT.

There are many counts of this clonotype. The chain links TRBV24-1 to TRBJ2-3; D could derive from TRBD1 or TRBD2 (5 bases each). Per germline, CDR1 KGHDR and CDR2 SFDVKD. CDR3 size: 15 residues. Between the trimmed V and J ends, which lost 1 base and 3 bases, there was a span of 10 bases. The CDR3 bases are TGTGCCACCAGTGATTTTGGGGGTCAGACAGATACGCAGTATTTT. It specifies CATSDFGGQTDTQYF.

The chain joins TRBV5-1 to TRBJ2-7; 7 bases fit TRBD1. Per the germline V gene, CDR1 is SGHRS and CDR2 is YFSETQ. There are 15 residues in the CDR3. The junction had 6 bases not matched to a gene; V was cut back by 0 bases and J by 3 bases. The CDR3 sequence is CASSLDVAGGYEQYF. CDR3 sequence (DNA): TGCGCCAGCAGCTTGGATGTGGCAGGGGGCTACGAGCAGTACTTC.

To note about this clonotype: It differs at one base from a far larger clone, so likely a read error. This rearrangement joins TRBV5-4 to TRBJ2-7, with 15 nucleotides matching TRBD2. After removal of 4 bases from V and 7 bases from J, the junction contained 6 bases not matched to a gene. The CDR3 runs to 15 residues. In germline, CDR1 is SGHNT, CDR2 YYREEE (reference sequence). CDR3: CASSPGLAGGNEQYF. CDR3 DNA: TGTGCCAGCAGCCCGGGACTAGCGGGAGGAAATGAGCAGTACTTC.

This clonotype is a singleton in its sample. The V gene is TRBV29-1, the J gene TRBJ2-3; 9 nucleotides align to TRBD1. Unmatched junction bases numbered 10, after V lost 2 bases and J lost 4 bases. The CDR3 contains 16 residues. The V gene's germline CDR1 is SQVTM and CDR2 ANQGSEA. In nucleotides, the CDR3 is TGCAGCGTTGAACTGACGGGACAGGGAGTCGCAGATACGCAGTATTTT. Amino acids: CSVELTGQGVADTQYF.

This clonotype was seen ten or more times. The gene calls are TRBV7-8 and TRBJ2-1; D might be TRBD2 (5 bases). The CDR3 is 17 amino acids. Germline CDR1 and CDR2: SGHVS and FQNEAQ. Trimming stripped 2 bases from V and 0 bases from J, with 14 bases between. CDR3 sequence (DNA): TGTGCCAGCAGCTTATCAGGCAGCGGCAGCTCCTACAATGAGCAGTTCTTC. As protein: CASSLSGSGSSYNEQFF.

The CDR3 nucleotides read TGTGCCAGCAAGGAAGGGCCGAACACTGAAGCTTTCTTT. Its protein product is CASKEGPNTEAFF. The chain is built from TRBV28 and TRBJ1-1; D call uncertain. Trimming pared 7 bases from V and 1 base from J, leaving 10 bases between. The germline CDR1 and CDR2 sequences are MDHEN and SYDVKM. This CDR3 has 13 amino acids.

The table lists this clonotype with many counts. The genes are TRBV20-1 and TRBJ2-7; 8 nucleotides agree with TRBD2. Germline lookup yields CDR1 DFQATT and CDR2 SNEGSKA (reference sequence). V lost 6 bases, J lost 3 bases, and 10 bases stayed unmatched. This CDR3 has 14 residues. For the CDR3, the DNA is TGCAGTGCCGGAACTAGCGGCGTAAACTACGAGCAGTACTTC. As protein: CSAGTSGVNYEQYF.

The sample holds many counts of this clonotype. The rearrangement uses TRBV5-4 and TRBJ2-5; TRBD2 agrees at 8 bases. CDR3 length: 13 residues. The V gene end was trimmed by 4 bases and the J gene end by 3 bases; junction bases not matched to a gene: 2. Germline V gene data show CDR1 as SGHNT and CDR2 as YYREEE (reference sequence). CDR3 in amino acids: CASSRGGEETQYF. DNA of the CDR3: TGTGCCAGCAGCCGGGGGGGGGAAGAGACCCAGTACTTC.